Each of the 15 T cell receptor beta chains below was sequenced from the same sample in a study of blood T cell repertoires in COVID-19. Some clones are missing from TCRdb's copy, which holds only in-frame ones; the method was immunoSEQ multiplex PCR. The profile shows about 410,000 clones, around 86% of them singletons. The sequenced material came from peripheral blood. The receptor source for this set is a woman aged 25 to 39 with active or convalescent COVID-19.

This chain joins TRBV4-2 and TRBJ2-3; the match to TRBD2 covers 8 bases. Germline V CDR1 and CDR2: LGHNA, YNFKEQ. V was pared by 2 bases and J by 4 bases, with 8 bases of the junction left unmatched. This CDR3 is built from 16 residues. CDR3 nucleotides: TGTGCCAGCAGCCAAAAAGCGGGAGTGGACCCAGATACGCAGTATTTT. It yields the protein CASSQKAGVDPDTQYF.

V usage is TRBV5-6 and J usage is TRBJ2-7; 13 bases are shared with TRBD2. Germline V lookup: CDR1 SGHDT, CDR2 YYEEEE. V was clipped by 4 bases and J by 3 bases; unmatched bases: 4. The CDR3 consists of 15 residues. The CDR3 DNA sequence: TGTGCCAGCAGCCCGGGACTAGCGGGACACTACGAGCAGTACTTC. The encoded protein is CASSPGLAGHYEQYF.

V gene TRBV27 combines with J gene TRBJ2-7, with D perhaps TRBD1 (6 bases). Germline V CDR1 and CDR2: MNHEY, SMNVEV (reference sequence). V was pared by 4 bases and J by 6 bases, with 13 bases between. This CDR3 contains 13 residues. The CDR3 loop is CASSSLTGFEQYF. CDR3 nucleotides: TGTGCCAGCAGTTCCTTAACAGGGTTCGAGCAGTACTTC.

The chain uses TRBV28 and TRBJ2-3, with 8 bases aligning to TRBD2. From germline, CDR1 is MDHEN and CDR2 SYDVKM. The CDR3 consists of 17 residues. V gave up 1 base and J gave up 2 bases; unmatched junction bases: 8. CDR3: CASSLYTAGALTDTQYF. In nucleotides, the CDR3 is TGTGCCAGCAGTTTATATACAGCGGGAGCCCTCACAGATACGCAGTATTTT. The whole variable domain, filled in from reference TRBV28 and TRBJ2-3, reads DVKVTQSSRYLVKRTGEKVFLECVQDMDHENMFWYRQDPGLGLRLIYFSYDVKMKEKGDIPEGYSVSREKKERFSLILESASTNQTSMYLCASSLYTAGALTDTQYFGPGTRLTVL.

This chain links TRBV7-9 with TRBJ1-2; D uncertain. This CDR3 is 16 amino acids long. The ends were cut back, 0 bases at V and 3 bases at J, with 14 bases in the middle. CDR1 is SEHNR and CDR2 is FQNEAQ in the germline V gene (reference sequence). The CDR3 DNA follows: TGTGCCAGCAGCTTAGCGCCAACCAGAGGCGACTATGGCTACACCTTC. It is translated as CASSLAPTRGDYGYTF.

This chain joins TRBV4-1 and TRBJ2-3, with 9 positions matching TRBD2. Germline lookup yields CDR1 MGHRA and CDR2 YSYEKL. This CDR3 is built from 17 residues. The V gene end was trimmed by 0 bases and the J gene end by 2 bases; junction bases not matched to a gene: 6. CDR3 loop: CASSQDFPSGITDTQYF. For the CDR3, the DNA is TGCGCCAGCAGCCAAGATTTTCCTAGCGGGATCACAGATACGCAGTATTTT.

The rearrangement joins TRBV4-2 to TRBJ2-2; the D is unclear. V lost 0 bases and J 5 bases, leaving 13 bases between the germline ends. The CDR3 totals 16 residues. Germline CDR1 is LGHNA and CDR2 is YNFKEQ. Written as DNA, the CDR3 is TGTGCCAGCAGCCAAGAGGCGGCCATAGAAACCGGGGAGCTGTTTTTT. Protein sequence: CASSQEAAIETGELFF.

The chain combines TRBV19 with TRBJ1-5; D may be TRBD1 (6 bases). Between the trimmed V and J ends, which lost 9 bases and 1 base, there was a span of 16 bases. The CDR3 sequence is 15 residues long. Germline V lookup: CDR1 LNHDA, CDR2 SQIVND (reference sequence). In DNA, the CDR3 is TGTGCCAGCAGCACACAGGGCATAAGCAATCAGCCCCAGCATTTT. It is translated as CASSTQGISNQPQHF.

CDR3 amino acids: CASSKTSGSVSTQYF. The CDR3 DNA reads TGTGCCAGCAGCAAGACTAGCGGGAGCGTCAGTACGCAGTATTTT. The chain employs TRBV7-9 and TRBJ2-3, with 12 bases lining up with TRBD2. V lost 5 bases to trimming and J lost 8 bases; unmatched junction nucleotides: 8. The CDR3 loop spans 15 amino acids. Germline CDR1 reads SEHNR; CDR2 reads FQNEAQ (reference sequence).

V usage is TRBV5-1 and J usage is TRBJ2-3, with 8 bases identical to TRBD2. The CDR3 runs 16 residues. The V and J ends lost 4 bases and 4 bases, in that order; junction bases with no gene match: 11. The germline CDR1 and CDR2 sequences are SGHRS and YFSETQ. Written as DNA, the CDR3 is TGCGCCAGCAGCCCATTTTCAGCGGGGGTGTCAGATACGCAGTATTTT. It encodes CASSPFSAGVSDTQYF. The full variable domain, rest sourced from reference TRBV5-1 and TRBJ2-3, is KAGVTQTPRYLIKTRGQQVTLSCSPISGHRSVSWYQQTPGQGLQFLFEYFSETQRNKGNFPGRFSGRQFSNSRSEMNVSTLELGDSALYLCASSPFSAGVSDTQYFGPGTRLTVL.

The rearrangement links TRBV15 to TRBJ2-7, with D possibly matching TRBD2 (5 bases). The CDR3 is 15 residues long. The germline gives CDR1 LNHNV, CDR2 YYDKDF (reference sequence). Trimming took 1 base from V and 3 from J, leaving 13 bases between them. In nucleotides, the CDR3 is TGTGCCACCAGCAGAGGTCGAGTAGGGAGCTACGAGCAGTACTTC. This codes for CATSRGRVGSYEQYF.

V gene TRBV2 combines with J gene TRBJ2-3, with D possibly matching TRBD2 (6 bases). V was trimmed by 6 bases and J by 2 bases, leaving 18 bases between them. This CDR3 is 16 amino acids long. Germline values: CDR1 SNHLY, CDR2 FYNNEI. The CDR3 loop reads CASRASWTTITDTQYF. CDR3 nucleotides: TGTGCCAGCAGGGCCTCCTGGACTACTATCACAGATACGCAGTATTTT.

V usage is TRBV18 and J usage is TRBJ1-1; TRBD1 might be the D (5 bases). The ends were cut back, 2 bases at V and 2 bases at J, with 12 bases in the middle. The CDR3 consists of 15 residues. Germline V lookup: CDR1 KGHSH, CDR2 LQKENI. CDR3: CASSPWGEGNTEAFF. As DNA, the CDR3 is TGTGCCAGCTCACCATGGGGGGAGGGCAACACTGAAGCTTTCTTT.

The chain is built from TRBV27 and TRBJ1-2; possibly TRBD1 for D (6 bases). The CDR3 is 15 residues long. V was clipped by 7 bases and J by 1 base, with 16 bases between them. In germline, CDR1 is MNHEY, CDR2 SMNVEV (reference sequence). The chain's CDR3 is CASTQNPGDNYGYTF. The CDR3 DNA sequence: TGTGCCAGCACCCAAAACCCAGGGGATAACTATGGCTACACCTTC.

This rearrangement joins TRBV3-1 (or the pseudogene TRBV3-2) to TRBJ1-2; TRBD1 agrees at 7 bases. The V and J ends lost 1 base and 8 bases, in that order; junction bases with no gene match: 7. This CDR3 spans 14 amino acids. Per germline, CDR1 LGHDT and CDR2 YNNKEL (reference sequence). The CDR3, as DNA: TGTGCCAGCAGCCAAGGTCAGACAGGGAGAGGCTACACCTTC. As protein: CASSQGQTGRGYTF.